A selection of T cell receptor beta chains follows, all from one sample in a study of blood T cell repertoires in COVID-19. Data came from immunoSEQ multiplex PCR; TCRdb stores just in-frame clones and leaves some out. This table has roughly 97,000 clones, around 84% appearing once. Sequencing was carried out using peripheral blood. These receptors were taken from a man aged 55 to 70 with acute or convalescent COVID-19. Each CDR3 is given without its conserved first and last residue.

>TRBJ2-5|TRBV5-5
ASSQRGGETQY
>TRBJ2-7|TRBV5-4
ASSFLVTQLSYEQY
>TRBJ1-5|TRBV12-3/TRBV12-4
ASSLSGWQQH
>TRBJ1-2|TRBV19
ASSIGGTVGYT
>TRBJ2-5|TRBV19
ASSQAGLSETQY
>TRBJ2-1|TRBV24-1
ATSDGSGGDNEQF
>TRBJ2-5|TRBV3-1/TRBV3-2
ASSQDQAGQETQY
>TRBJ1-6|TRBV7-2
ASSLRRSSYNSPLH
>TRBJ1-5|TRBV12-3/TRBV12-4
ASSRQGNQPQH
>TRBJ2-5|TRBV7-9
ASSPTGETQY
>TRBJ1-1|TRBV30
AWSRGGSNTEAF
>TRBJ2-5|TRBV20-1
SASFLAGRAPQY
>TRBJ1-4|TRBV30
AWSPREEKLF
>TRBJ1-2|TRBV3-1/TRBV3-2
ASEPSTGQPYGYT
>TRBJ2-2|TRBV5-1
ASSLTGDPNTGELF
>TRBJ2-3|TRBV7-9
ASSLSLRDTQY